The T cell receptor (beta chain) described here comes from a study of T cell responses to AZD1222 COVID-19 vaccine. This clone was seen once. Its antigen is currently unknown. General observations from the study: Increased Spike-specific TCR breadth and depth were observed after two AZD1222 doses.

CDR3 length equals 17 residues. The V gene's germline CDR1 is ENHRY and CDR2 SYGVKD. Trimming cost V 3 bases and J 4 bases, with 21 bases left between them. Some clones are missing from TCRdb's copy, which holds only in-frame ones; the method was immunoSEQ multiplex PCR. The table records fewer than 200,000 clones, approximately 92% of them present only once. V is TRBV10-3 and J is TRBJ1-2; D is perhaps TRBD1 (5 bases). Sequencing used peripheral blood, obtained on day 0 of AZD1222 vaccination. This TCR was sampled from an adult in good health. The CDR3, as DNA: TGTGCCATCAGTGACGTAATAAAGACAGCTCCTACCTATGGCTACACCTTC. This sequence encodes CAISDVIKTAPTYGYTF.